What follows are 8 T cell receptor beta chains derived from one specimen sequenced in a study of human T cells and chemical hapten exposure. TCRdb passed the RACE reads through MiXCR, listing each CDR3 protein once. The profile shows some 350,000 distinct CDR3 sequences, around 7% of them singletons. This sample's time point: patch test 1, 2 weeks after DPC sensitization. Treatment given: therapeutic diphenylcyclopropenone sensitization with weekly scalp DPC. The source material was whole blood, sampled in connection with sensitization to the hapten diphenylcyclopropenone (DPC). The receptors originated from a woman under 30 with alopecia areata. Some clones in this sample may be carry-over from other donors' samples.

The V and J genes are TRBV6-1 and TRBJ2-3; D is unclear. Germline values: CDR1 MNHNS, CDR2 SASEGT. V lost 1 base, J lost 4 bases, and 9 bases lay in between. This CDR3 has 14 amino acids. This CDR3 reads CASSEVLRADTQYF. CDR3 coding DNA: TGTGCCAGCAGTGAAGTACTAAGGGCAGATACGCAGTATTTT.

This clonotype was counted only a few times. The rearrangement links TRBV7-3 to TRBJ1-1; possible D gene TRBD1, 6 bases. The CDR3 loop spans 14 amino acids. CDR1 is SGHTA, CDR2 FQGTGA, per germline. The germline V and J ends were trimmed by 5 bases and 4 bases, with 14 bases remaining between them. CDR3 loop: CASSPGGGSTEAFF. As DNA, the CDR3 is TGTGCCAGCAGCCCGGGAGGGGGAAGCACTGAAGCTTTCTTT.

This clonotype was counted ten times or more. The chain links TRBV7-9 to TRBJ2-1, with 7 bases lining up with TRBD2. In germline, CDR1 is SEHNR, CDR2 FQNEAQ (reference sequence). This CDR3 spans 16 amino acids. With V trimmed by 3 bases and J by 2 bases, 7 bases remained unmatched. For the CDR3, the DNA is TGTGCCAGCAGCTTCAGTACGGGGGGAGCCTACAATGAGCAGTTCTTC. It yields the protein CASSFSTGGAYNEQFF.

This clonotype was seen ten or more times. J is TRBJ2-6 and V is TRBV2; D might be TRBD1 or TRBD2, each matching 5 bases. This CDR3 region has 14 residues. Trimming removed 8 bases at V and 2 bases at J, with 10 bases between. Germline V gene data show CDR1 as SNHLY and CDR2 as FYNNEI. CDR3 amino acids: CASGGLTGANVLTF. The DNA for the CDR3 is TGTGCCAGCGGGGGATTGACTGGGGCCAACGTCCTGACTTTC.

This clonotype was counted ten times or more. The V gene is TRBV3-1, the J gene TRBJ2-3; TRBD2 is a possible D gene (6 bases). The germline CDR1 and CDR2 sequences are LGHDT and YNNKEL (reference sequence). The germline V and J ends were trimmed by 7 bases and 0 bases, with 8 bases remaining between them. This CDR3 is built from 13 residues. In DNA form, the CDR3 reads TGTGCCAGCAAGGCGGGAAGCACAGATACGCAGTATTTT. Its translation is CASKAGSTDTQYF.

This clonotype was seen many times. The gene calls are TRBV5-4 and TRBJ2-5; possibly TRBD2 for D (5 bases). The CDR3 contains 14 residues. The germline CDR1 and CDR2 sequences are SGHNT and YYREEE (reference sequence). The V gene lost 0 bases and the J gene lost 3 bases, with 9 bases spanning the gap. CDR3 loop: CASSLGSGEETQYF. The DNA of the CDR3 is TGTGCCAGCAGCTTGGGCAGCGGAGAAGAGACCCAGTACTTC.

This sequence joins TRBV29-1 and TRBJ1-2; D not resolved. There are 13 residues in the CDR3. Germline CDR1 and CDR2: SQVTM and ANQGSEA. Trimming shortened V by 3 bases and J by 4 bases, and 12 bases separated the two germline ends. The chain's CDR3 is CSVDRFGVYGYTF. CDR3 nucleotide sequence: TGCAGCGTTGACAGGTTCGGGGTCTATGGCTACACCTTC.

This clonotype was counted a few times. This chain links TRBV10-3 with TRBJ2-1, with a possible D match to TRBD1 (6 bases). The V gene's germline CDR1 is ENHRY and CDR2 SYGVKD. The CDR3 has 16 residues. V gave up 0 bases and J gave up 5 bases, with 14 bases separating them. The CDR3: CAISESSQGTNNEQFF. In nucleotides, the CDR3 is TGTGCCATCAGTGAGTCGAGTCAGGGGACCAACAATGAGCAGTTCTTC.